These 27 T cell receptor beta chains were all obtained from the same sample, sequenced in a study of OX40 agonist ivuxolimab in advanced cancers. TCRdb's copy holds only in-frame clones and misses some; the assay was immunoSEQ multiplex PCR. There are under 6,500 clones in the sample; 60% to 80% occur only once, and approximately 25% lies in the top ten. This specimen consisted of CD4+ or CD8+ T cells sorted from blood, obtained in a trial of the OX40 agonist ivuxolimab. The source of these receptors is an adult with an advanced solid tumor such as melanoma, head and neck, liver or kidney cancer.

This chain uses TRBV10-2 with TRBJ2-2, with D perhaps TRBD1 (5 bases). Trimming removed 4 bases at V and 6 bases at J, with 9 bases between. From germline, CDR1 is WSHSY and CDR2 SAAADI. The CDR3 spans 13 residues. CDR3 residues: CASSVGAPGELFF. The CDR3 coding sequence is TGCGCCAGCAGTGTAGGGGCGCCCGGGGAGCTGTTTTTT.

V is TRBV19 and J is TRBJ1-3; D is unclear. The CDR3 has 15 residues. Deletions cut 4 bases from V and 0 bases from J, with 10 bases between. The germline V gene has CDR1 LNHDA and CDR2 SQIVND (reference sequence). The DNA for the CDR3 is TGTGCCAGTAGTACCGACACGAACTCTGGAAACACCATATATTTT. Translation: CASSTDTNSGNTIYF.

The chain has TRBV18 and TRBJ2-7, with D possibly being TRBD1 or TRBD2 (5 bases each). Trimming stripped 8 bases from V and 3 bases from J, with 14 bases between. Germline CDR1 is KGHSH and CDR2 is LQKENI. The CDR3 covers 13 residues. CDR3 bases: TGTGCCAGCCCACTGGGGGAATACTACGAGCAGTACTTC. Its translation: CASPLGEYYEQYF.

The J gene is TRBJ1-1, the V gene TRBV7-9; unclear D gene. Between the trimmed V and J ends, which lost 1 base and 1 base, there was a span of 19 bases. This CDR3 has 18 amino acids. Germline V lookup: CDR1 SEHNR, CDR2 FQNEAQ (reference sequence). The CDR3 reads CASSLVVVVWTPNTEAFF. CDR3 coding DNA: TGTGCCAGCAGCTTAGTAGTAGTGGTGTGGACGCCGAACACTGAAGCTTTCTTT.

The rearrangement links TRBV5-1 to TRBJ1-6; no clear D gene. The CDR3 is 13 amino acids. V lost 0 bases and J lost 8, with 6 bases in between. Germline V lookup: CDR1 SGHRS, CDR2 YFSETQ. The CDR3 region is CASSLGGHSPLHF. The CDR3 DNA follows: TGCGCCAGCAGCTTGGGGGGTCATTCACCCCTCCACTTT.

This clone came up a few times. The chain recombines TRBV28 with TRBJ1-1; D might be TRBD1 (5 bases). The CDR3 length is 13 residues. CDR1 and CDR2 from the germline V gene are MDHEN and SYDVKM. V lost 8 bases and J lost 4, with 14 bases in between. The CDR3 coding sequence is TGTGCCAGCTGGGAGTGGGGGAGCACTGAAGCTTTCTTT. It translates to CASWEWGSTEAFF. Full variable domain (remainder filled in from reference TRBV28 and TRBJ1-1): DVKVTQSSRYLVKRTGEKVFLECVQDMDHENMFWYRQDPGLGLRLIYFSYDVKMKEKGDIPEGYSVSREKKERFSLILESASTNQTSMYLCASWEWGSTEAFFGQGTRLTVV.

This chain links TRBV30 with TRBJ2-2, with D maybe TRBD1 (6 bases). This CDR3 is built from 14 residues. Germline V gives CDR1 GTSNPN, CDR2 SVGIG (reference sequence). Trimming shortened V by 3 bases and J by 1 base, and 9 bases separated the two germline ends. Written as DNA, the CDR3 is TGTGCCTGGAGCATAGGGGGGAACACCGGGGAGCTGTTTTTT. It codes for CAWSIGGNTGELFF.

This chain joins TRBV19 and TRBJ1-1; D might be TRBD1 (5 bases). The CDR3 loop spans 15 amino acids. From germline, CDR1 is LNHDA and CDR2 SQIVND (reference sequence). V dropped 3 bases and J dropped 0 bases, with 11 bases sitting between them. The CDR3 region has the DNA TGTGCCAGTAGTATCAAGGAGGGGATGAACACTGAAGCTTTCTTT. It yields the protein CASSIKEGMNTEAFF.

V gene TRBV28 combines with J gene TRBJ1-1, with unresolved D. Looked up from germline, CDR1 is MDHEN and CDR2 is SYDVKM. With 3 bases removed from V and 2 bases from J, the gap between germline ends came to 7 bases. The CDR3 is made up of 13 amino acids. CDR3 nucleotide sequence: TGTGCCAGCAGTTTGTGGGTAAACACTGAAGCTTTCTTT. Translated: CASSLWVNTEAFF. Full variable domain (outside the CDR3, taken from reference TRBV28 and TRBJ1-1): DVKVTQSSRYLVKRTGEKVFLECVQDMDHENMFWYRQDPGLGLRLIYFSYDVKMKEKGDIPEGYSVSREKKERFSLILESASTNQTSMYLCASSLWVNTEAFFGQGTRLTVV.

The genes are TRBV30 and TRBJ2-1; 7 bases are shared with TRBD2. Unmatched junction bases numbered 3, after V lost 5 bases and J lost 5 bases. Germline loops: CDR1 GTSNPN, CDR2 SVGIG (reference sequence). This CDR3 region has 12 residues. The CDR3 sequence is CAWGRDNNEQFF. The DNA of the CDR3 is TGTGCCTGGGGGAGGGATAACAATGAGCAGTTCTTC.

The chain recombines TRBV6-1 with TRBJ2-5; D possibly corresponds to TRBD2 (5 bases). CDR3 length: 13 residues. Trimming left V 3 bases short and J 3 bases short, with 8 bases between. Per germline, CDR1 MNHNS and CDR2 SASEGT. CDR3 in amino acids: CASSEEEEETQYF. Here the CDR3 DNA reads TGTGCCAGCAGTGAGGAGGAGGAAGAGACCCAGTACTTC.

This chain joins TRBV19 and TRBJ2-1, with TRBD2 matching over 7 bases. V was clipped by 6 bases and J by 2 bases; unmatched bases: 10. Germline V CDR1 and CDR2: LNHDA, SQIVND (reference sequence). This CDR3 is 16 amino acids long. This CDR3 reads CASRGVGGNTYNEQFF. The CDR3 DNA reads as TGTGCCAGTAGGGGCGTGGGGGGGAACACCTACAATGAGCAGTTCTTC.

The rearrangement uses TRBV7-6 and TRBJ2-3; TRBD1 agrees at 7 bases. The germline CDR1 and CDR2 sequences are SGHVS and FNYEAQ. CDR3 length: 16 residues. V trimming: 2 bases; J trimming: 5 bases; junction bases outside the gene matches: 10. CDR3 sequence (DNA): TGTGCCAGCAGCTTAAACCCGGACCCAGGGGGAGATACGCAGTATTTT. Translated: CASSLNPDPGGDTQYF.

The V call is TRBV27, the J call TRBJ1-6; TRBD1 matches 10 bases. Germline loops: CDR1 MNHEY, CDR2 SMNVEV (reference sequence). With V trimmed by 8 bases and J by 13 bases, 5 bases remained unmatched. The CDR3 is made up of 12 amino acids. The CDR3 DNA follows: TGTGCCAGCCGGGACAGGGGATCGCCCCTCCACTTT. It specifies CASRDRGSPLHF.

This clone occurred once. The chain joins TRBV4-3 to TRBJ1-1, with D possibly matching TRBD1 (6 bases). This CDR3 is 17 amino acids long. Deletions cut 1 base from V and 4 bases from J, with 19 bases between. From germline, CDR1 is LGHNA and CDR2 YSLEER. CDR3 nucleotide sequence: TGCGCCAGCAGCCAAGGGCAAGGTGTCGGGGGCGTCACTGAAGCTTTCTTT. This gives the protein CASSQGQGVGGVTEAFF.

The V gene is TRBV5-1, the J gene TRBJ1-5; D unclear. The CDR3 runs 15 residues. Germline CDR1 reads SGHRS; CDR2 reads YFSETQ. V lost 0 bases to trimming and J lost 7 bases, with 14 bases between them. CDR3: CASSLEDGPGQPQHF. In nucleotides, the CDR3 is TGCGCCAGCAGCTTGGAGGACGGGCCGGGGCAGCCCCAGCATTTT.

V is TRBV6-5 and J is TRBJ1-5, with TRBD1 matching 8 bases. V dropped 2 bases and J dropped 2; count of bases not matched to a gene: 2. CDR3 length: 15 residues. Looked up from germline, CDR1 is MNHEY and CDR2 is SVGAGI. In DNA form, the CDR3 reads TGTGCCAGCAGTTACGGACAGGGCGGCAATCAGCCCCAGCATTTT. Translated: CASSYGQGGNQPQHF.

The rearrangement links TRBV27 to TRBJ2-7; weak D call: TRBD1 (6 bases). Germline V CDR1 and CDR2: MNHEY, SMNVEV (reference sequence). Deletions cut 2 bases from V and 3 bases from J, with 11 bases between. This CDR3 contains 14 residues. In nucleotides, the CDR3 is TGTGCCAGCAGTTTACATCGGACAGACTACGAGCAGTACTTC. Translating gives CASSLHRTDYEQYF.

This clone came up a few times. The chain is built from TRBV27 and TRBJ1-2; 9 nucleotides line up with TRBD1. Trimming cost V 6 bases and J 6 bases; bases outside gene matches: 23. This CDR3 has 19 amino acids. CDR1 is MNHEY, CDR2 SMNVEV, per germline (reference sequence). The CDR3 region is CASSPTLGQGNLLLDGYTF. The CDR3 DNA follows: TGTGCCAGCAGCCCCACTTTAGGACAGGGGAACCTACTCTTGGATGGCTACACCTTC.

Of note for this clone: Relative to the germline gene, one junction end is altered; a read error may explain this. The V call is TRBV5-8, the J call TRBJ2-3; 8 nucleotides agree with TRBD2. The CDR3 length is 17 residues. Germline assignment: CDR1 SGHTS and CDR2 YDEGEE. In DNA form, the CDR3 reads TGCGCCAGCAGCCAAGAAGGACTAGCCCTCAGCACAGATACGCAGTATTTT. Its protein product is CASSQEGLALSTDTQYF.

V usage is TRBV7-9 and J usage is TRBJ2-5; tentatively, D is TRBD2 (6 bases). Trimming pared 8 bases from V and 11 bases from J, leaving 24 bases between. Germline CDR1 reads SEHNR; CDR2 reads FQNEAQ (reference sequence). The CDR3 is 14 residues long. The CDR3 sequence is CASRTGTGDTEQYF. In DNA, the CDR3 is TGTGCCAGCCGAACCGGGACTGGCGACACGGAGCAGTACTTC. The full variable domain, completed using reference TRBV7-9 and TRBJ2-5, is DTGVSQNPRHKITKRGQNVTFRCDPISEHNRLYWYRQTLGQGPEFLTYFQNEAQLEKSRLLSDRFSAERPKGSFSTLEIQRTEQGDSAMYLCASRTGTGDTEQYFGPGTRLLVL.

CDR3 nucleotide sequence: TGTGCCATAGGGGGGGCAAATCAGCCCCAGCATTTT. Protein sequence: CAIGGANQPQHF. The chain links TRBV2 to TRBJ1-5; D may be TRBD1 (6 bases). The CDR3 has 12 residues. Germline V lookup: CDR1 SNHLY, CDR2 FYNNEI. Trimming removed 10 bases at V and 4 bases at J, with 11 bases between.

The rearrangement uses TRBV4-3 and TRBJ2-6, with D perhaps matching TRBD1 or TRBD2 (5 bases each). Germline V gene sequence: CDR1 LGHNA, CDR2 YSLEER. This CDR3 is built from 16 residues. Deletions cut 4 bases from V and 0 bases from J, with 10 bases between. For the CDR3, the DNA is TGCGCCAGCAGCCCGGGACCGAGCTCTGGGGCCAACGTCCTGACTTTC. It encodes CASSPGPSSGANVLTF.

As DNA, the CDR3 is TGCGCCAGCAGCCACGGACTGGCCTGGTCTGGGGCCAACGTCCTGACTTTC. Amino acid sequence: CASSHGLAWSGANVLTF. V and J are TRBV10-2 and TRBJ2-6, with D maybe TRBD2 (5 bases). Germline V CDR1 and CDR2: WSHSY, SAAADI. Between the trimmed V and J ends, which lost 6 bases and 1 base, there was a span of 16 bases. The CDR3 runs 17 residues.

This chain links TRBV5-6 with TRBJ1-2; D unclear. Germline lookup yields CDR1 SGHDT and CDR2 YYEEEE. Trimming removed 0 bases at V and 7 bases at J, with 16 bases between. This CDR3 comprises 15 residues. In DNA, the CDR3 is TGTGCCAGCAGCTTGGAGGTCAGGTATTCTTTTGGCTACACCTTC. Protein sequence: CASSLEVRYSFGYTF.

The rearrangement uses TRBV19 and TRBJ1-5; no firm D call. This CDR3 contains 14 residues. With 5 bases removed from V and 1 base from J, the gap between germline ends came to 9 bases. The germline gives CDR1 LNHDA, CDR2 SQIVND (reference sequence). CDR3 protein: CASSRGPSNQPQHF. CDR3 DNA sequence: TGTGCCAGTAGTCGAGGACCAAGCAATCAGCCCCAGCATTTT.

This sequence joins TRBV27 and TRBJ1-2, with TRBD1 matching 7 bases. The J segment lost 5 bases and the V segment lost 4 bases, leaving 7 bases of the junction unmatched. Per the germline V gene, CDR1 is MNHEY and CDR2 is SMNVEV (reference sequence). This CDR3 is 14 amino acids long. The CDR3 DNA reads as TGTGCCAGCAGTTCGGGGGGACAGACTTATGGCTACACCTTC. Its translation is CASSSGGQTYGYTF.